This T cell receptor (beta chain) was observed in a study of blood T cell repertoires in COVID-19. The CDR3 loop spans 14 amino acids. The V end lost 2 bases, the J end lost 1 base, and 8 bases lay between the germline ends. CDR1 is MNHEY and CDR2 is SVGAGI in the germline V gene. TCRdb's copy holds only in-frame clones and misses some; the assay was immunoSEQ multiplex PCR. The sample holds about 260,000 clones, about 85% seen once. Recovery meant two consecutive negative NP/OP PCR tests, professional clearance, or resolved symptoms. The TCR originated in a woman aged 45-59 years who had recovered from COVID-19. The chain is built from TRBV6-5 and TRBJ1-1, with D possibly being TRBD1 (5 bases). What was sequenced was PBMCs or T cells enriched from blood (not recorded which). The CDR3 nucleotides read TGTGCCAGCAGTTACCGAAGGGGGAACACTGAAGCTTTCTTT. It is translated as CASSYRRGNTEAFF.